The rows below give T cell receptor beta chains drawn from one sample of a study of regulatory T cells in long-lasting Graves disease. A single record per CDR3 protein comes from TCRdb applying MiXCR to the multiplex PCR reads. This sample carries a few hundred thousand distinct CDR3 sequences, about 15% of them seen once, and the ten largest clones take approximately 15%. These data were likewise used in another study, on T cells in Graves' hyperthyroidism and ophthalmopathy.

The sequencing here drew on peripheral blood mononuclear cells (PBMCs), taken at new diagnosis, from a patient treated with antithyroid drugs. Receptors were obtained from a woman in her forties or fifties with Graves disease. The CDR3 runs from the conserved cysteine through the conserved F or W. The D gene is left open where the match is weak.

CDR3 | J | D | V
CASSVGESGYTF | TRBJ1-2 | . | TRBV9
CASIGGGSANSPLHF | TRBJ1-6 | . | TRBV7-9
CASSEGTSAVYEQYF | TRBJ2-7 | TRBD2 | TRBV25-1
CASLTTRTDTQYF | TRBJ2-3 | . | TRBV10-1
CASSLDEGWMGLQPQHF | TRBJ1-5 | . | TRBV5-5
CASSSGLAGAAETQYF | TRBJ2-5 | TRBD2 | TRBV7-8
CSASLLAGLAYNEQFF | TRBJ2-1 | TRBD2 | TRBV20-1
CASSVVSGLAGVNEQFF | TRBJ2-1 | TRBD2 | TRBV9
CASSRGTSTSTDTQYF | TRBJ2-3 | TRBD2 | TRBV4-1
CASSSDYSGGYTF | TRBJ1-2 | . | TRBV2
CASSLGTGFNEKLFF | TRBJ1-4 | . | TRBV12-3/TRBV12-4
CAWEVGTDTQYF | TRBJ2-3 | . | TRBV30
CASSMTSGSLNEQFF | TRBJ2-1 | TRBD2 | TRBV27
CASSTYSGSSYNEQFF | TRBJ2-1 | TRBD2 | TRBV11-2
CASSLGPGQGPSYEQYF | TRBJ2-7 | TRBD1 | TRBV7-9
CASSSRDELSYEQYF | TRBJ2-7 | . | TRBV5-1
CASSLEDRGRLYGYTF | TRBJ1-2 | TRBD1 | TRBV7-9
CASSLGAGSGNTIYF | TRBJ1-3 | . | TRBV5-6
CSVRQATSQQETQYF | TRBJ2-5 | TRBD2 | TRBV29-1
CASSTRTEYNEQFF | TRBJ2-1 | . | TRBV7-2
CASSLKLTDRRFF | TRBJ2-1 | . | TRBV28
CASSSPGGNYNERFF | TRBJ2-1 | TRBD2 | TRBV28
CASSPGQGDAEAFF | TRBJ1-1 | TRBD1 | TRBV7-9
CSASRTGVETQYF | TRBJ2-5 | TRBD1 | TRBV20-1
CASSFLSGVGKNIQYF | TRBJ2-4 | . | TRBV28
CASSLVGVGSYNEQFF | TRBJ2-1 | . | TRBV7-2
CASSWDAGTGDGYTF | TRBJ1-2 | TRBD1 | TRBV7-9
CASSREQGSDTQYF | TRBJ2-3 | . | TRBV3-1
CASRGQGLSSGNQPQHF | TRBJ1-5 | TRBD1 | TRBV2
CASSQGGRGGYTF | TRBJ1-2 | . | TRBV4-1
CASSQGGTLNTEAFF | TRBJ1-1 | . | TRBV27
CASSFVGPLGSGYTF | TRBJ1-2 | . | TRBV5-8
CASRSTSYTQYF | TRBJ2-3 | . | TRBV28
CASSTQTSGKNTGELFF | TRBJ2-2 | TRBD2 | TRBV6-1
CASSPEGQNYNSPLHF | TRBJ1-6 | TRBD1 | TRBV12-3/TRBV12-4
CASRETGSEVWRKQYF | TRBJ2-7 | TRBD1 | TRBV19
CASSYSRTNEKLFF | TRBJ1-4 | . | TRBV6-2/TRBV6-3
CASSPRGLAGVLSYEQYF | TRBJ2-7 | TRBD2 | TRBV4-1
CASSLRLAEGYEQYF | TRBJ2-7 | TRBD2 | TRBV28
CASSVATSGLLFF | TRBJ2-1 | TRBD2 | TRBV9
CSARVPRAFNEQFF | TRBJ2-1 | . | TRBV20-1
CASSGQTSYEQYF | TRBJ2-7 | . | TRBV12-3/TRBV12-4
CASGSNRARGYTF | TRBJ1-2 | . | TRBV6-1
CASHPGLAGGTDTQYF | TRBJ2-3 | TRBD2 | TRBV6-1
CASSMGTLNTEAFF | TRBJ1-1 | . | TRBV19
CASSSGAPRDYEQYF | TRBJ2-7 | . | TRBV28
CASSFWETGKETRRRNF | TRBJ2-5 | . | TRBV28
CASSDSTSGKGNEQFF | TRBJ2-1 | TRBD2 | TRBV6-2/TRBV6-3
CSAPYRGLAEAFF | TRBJ1-1 | TRBD1 | TRBV20-1
CASSSSGVPTDTQYF | TRBJ2-3 | . | TRBV6-5
CSVEGAGAYEQYF | TRBJ2-7 | . | TRBV29-1
CASSLQSGGPYNEQFF | TRBJ2-1 | TRBD2 | TRBV11-3
CASSLGHGGDEQFF | TRBJ2-1 | . | TRBV7-9
CAWQQGRNTEAFF | TRBJ1-1 | . | TRBV30
CASSQRDSGTEAFF | TRBJ1-1 | TRBD1 | TRBV5-1
CASSWANSGANVLTF | TRBJ2-6 | . | TRBV28
CASSLGIEQFF | TRBJ2-1 | . | TRBV28